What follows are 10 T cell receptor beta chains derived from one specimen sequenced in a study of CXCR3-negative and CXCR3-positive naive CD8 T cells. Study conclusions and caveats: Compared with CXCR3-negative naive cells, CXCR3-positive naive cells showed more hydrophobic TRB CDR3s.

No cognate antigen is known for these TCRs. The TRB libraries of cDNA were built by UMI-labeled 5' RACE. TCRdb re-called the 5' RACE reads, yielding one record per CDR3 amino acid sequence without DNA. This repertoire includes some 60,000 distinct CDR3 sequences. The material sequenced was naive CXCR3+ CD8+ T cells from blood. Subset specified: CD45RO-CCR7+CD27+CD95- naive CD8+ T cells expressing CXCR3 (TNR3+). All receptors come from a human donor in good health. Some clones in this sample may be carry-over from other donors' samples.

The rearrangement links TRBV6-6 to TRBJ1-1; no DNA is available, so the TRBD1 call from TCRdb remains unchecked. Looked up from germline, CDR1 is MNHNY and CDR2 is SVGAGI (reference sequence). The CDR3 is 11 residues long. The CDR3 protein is CASRENTEAFF.

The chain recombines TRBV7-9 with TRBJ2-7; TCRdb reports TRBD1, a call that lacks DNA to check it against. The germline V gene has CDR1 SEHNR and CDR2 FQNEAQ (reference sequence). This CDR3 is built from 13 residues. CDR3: CASSAGQGVEQYF.

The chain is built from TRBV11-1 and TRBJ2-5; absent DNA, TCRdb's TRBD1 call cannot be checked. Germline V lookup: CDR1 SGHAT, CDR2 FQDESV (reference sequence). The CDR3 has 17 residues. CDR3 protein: CASSSERTGAGQETQYF.

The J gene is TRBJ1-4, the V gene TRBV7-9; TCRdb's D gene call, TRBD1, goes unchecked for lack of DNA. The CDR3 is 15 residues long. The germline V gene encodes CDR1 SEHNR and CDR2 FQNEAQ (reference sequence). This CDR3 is CEASRGHATNEKLFF. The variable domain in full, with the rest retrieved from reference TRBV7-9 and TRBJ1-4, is DTGVSQNPRHKITKRGQNVTFRCDPISEHNRLYWYRQTLGQGPEFLTYFQNEAQLEKSRLLSDRFSAERPKGSFSTLEIQRTEQGDSAMYLCEASRGHATNEKLFFGSGTQLSVL.

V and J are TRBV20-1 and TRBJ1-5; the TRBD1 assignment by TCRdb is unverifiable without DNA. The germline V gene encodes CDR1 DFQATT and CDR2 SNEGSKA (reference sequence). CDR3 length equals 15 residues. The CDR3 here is CSAEPRQTGNQPQHF.

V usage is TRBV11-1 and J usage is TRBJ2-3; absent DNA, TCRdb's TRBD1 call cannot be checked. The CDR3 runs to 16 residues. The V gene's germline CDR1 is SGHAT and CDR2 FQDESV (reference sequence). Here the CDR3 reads CASSRQWGQGTDTQYF. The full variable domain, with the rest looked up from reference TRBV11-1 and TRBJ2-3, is EAEVAQSPRYKITEKSQAVAFWCDPISGHATLYWYRQILGQGPELLVQFQDESVVDDSQLPKDRFSAERLKGVDSTLKIQPAELGDSAMYLCASSRQWGQGTDTQYFGPGTRLTVL.

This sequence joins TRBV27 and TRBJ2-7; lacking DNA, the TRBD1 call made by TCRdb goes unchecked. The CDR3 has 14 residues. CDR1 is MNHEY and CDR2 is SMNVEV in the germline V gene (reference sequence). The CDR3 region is CASSSSTGANEQYF.

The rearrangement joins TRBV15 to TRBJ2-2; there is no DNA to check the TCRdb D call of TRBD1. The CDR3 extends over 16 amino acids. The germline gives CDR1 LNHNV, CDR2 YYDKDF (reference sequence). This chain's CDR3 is CATSSSGTESPGELFF.

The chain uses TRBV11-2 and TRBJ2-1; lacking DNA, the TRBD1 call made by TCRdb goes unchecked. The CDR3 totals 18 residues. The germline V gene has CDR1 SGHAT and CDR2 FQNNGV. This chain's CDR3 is CASSLVVPWVSSYNEQFF.

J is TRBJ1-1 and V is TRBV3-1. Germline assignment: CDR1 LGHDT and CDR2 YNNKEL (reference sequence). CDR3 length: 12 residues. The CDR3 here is CASSQEGTEAFF.